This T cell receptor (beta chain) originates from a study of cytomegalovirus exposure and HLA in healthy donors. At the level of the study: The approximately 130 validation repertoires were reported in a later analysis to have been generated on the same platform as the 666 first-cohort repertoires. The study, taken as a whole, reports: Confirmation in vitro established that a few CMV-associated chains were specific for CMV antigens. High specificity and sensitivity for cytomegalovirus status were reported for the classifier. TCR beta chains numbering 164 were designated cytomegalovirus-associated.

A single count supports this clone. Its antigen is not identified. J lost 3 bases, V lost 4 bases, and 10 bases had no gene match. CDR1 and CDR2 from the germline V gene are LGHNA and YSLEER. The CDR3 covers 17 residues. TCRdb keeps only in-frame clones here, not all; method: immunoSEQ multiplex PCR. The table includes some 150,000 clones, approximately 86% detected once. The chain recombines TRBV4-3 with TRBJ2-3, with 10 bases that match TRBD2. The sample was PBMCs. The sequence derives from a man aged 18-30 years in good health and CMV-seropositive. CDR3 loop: CASSPNQRGGKTDTQYF. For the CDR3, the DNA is TGCGCCAGCAGCCCAAACCAGCGGGGGGGCAAGACAGATACGCAGTATTTT.